This T cell receptor (beta chain) was sequenced for a study of blood T cell repertoires in COVID-19. On the study more broadly: Whether acute or convalescent, the COVID-19 samples came from the United States, Italy and Spain.

This CDR3 region has 14 residues. Germline V gene lookup returns CDR1 SGHRS and CDR2 YFSETQ. The ends were cut back, 0 bases at V and 0 bases at J, with 6 bases in the middle. The table lists this clone with a few counts. The method was immunoSEQ multiplex PCR; TCRdb's version includes in-frame clones alone and lacks a portion of them. The profile covers 150,000 or so clones, with roughly 87% appearing a single time and approximately 4.3% taken by the ten largest. Sequences were obtained from PBMCs or T cells enriched from blood (not recorded which). The clonotype originates from a woman in her thirties or forties who had been exposed to COVID-19. The chain employs TRBV5-1 and TRBJ1-1; D remains unclear. CDR3 region: CASSLESMNTEAFF. The DNA for the CDR3 is TGCGCCAGCAGCTTGGAGAGTATGAACACTGAAGCTTTCTTT. The whole variable domain, remainder taken from reference TRBV5-1 and TRBJ1-1, is KAGVTQTPRYLIKTRGQQVTLSCSPISGHRSVSWYQQTPGQGLQFLFEYFSETQRNKGNFPGRFSGRQFSNSRSEMNVSTLELGDSALYLCASSLESMNTEAFFGQGTRLTVV.